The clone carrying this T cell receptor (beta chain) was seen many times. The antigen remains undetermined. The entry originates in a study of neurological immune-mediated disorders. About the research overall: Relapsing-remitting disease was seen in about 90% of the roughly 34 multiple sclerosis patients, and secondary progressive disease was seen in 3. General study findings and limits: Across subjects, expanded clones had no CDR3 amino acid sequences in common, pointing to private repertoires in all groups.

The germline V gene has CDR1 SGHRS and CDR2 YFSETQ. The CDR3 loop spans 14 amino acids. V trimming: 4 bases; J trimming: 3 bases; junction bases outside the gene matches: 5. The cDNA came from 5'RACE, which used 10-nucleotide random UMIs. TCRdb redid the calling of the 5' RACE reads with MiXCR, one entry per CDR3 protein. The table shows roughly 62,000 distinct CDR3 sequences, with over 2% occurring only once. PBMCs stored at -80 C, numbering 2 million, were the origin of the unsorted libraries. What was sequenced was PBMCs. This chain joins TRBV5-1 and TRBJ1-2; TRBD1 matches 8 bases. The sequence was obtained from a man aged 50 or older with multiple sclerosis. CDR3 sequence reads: CASSVTGDDYGYTF. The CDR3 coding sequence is TGCGCCAGCAGCGTGACAGGGGATGACTATGGCTACACCTTC. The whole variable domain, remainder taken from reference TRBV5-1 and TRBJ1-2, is KAGVTQTPRYLIKTRGQQVTLSCSPISGHRSVSWYQQTPGQGLQFLFEYFSETQRNKGNFPGRFSGRQFSNSRSEMNVSTLELGDSALYLCASSVTGDDYGYTFGSGTRLTVV.